These 21 T cell receptor beta chains were sequenced from one sample in a study of CD8 T cells in ankylosing spondylitis. TCRdb itself ran the 5' RACE reads through MiXCR, one entry per CDR3 protein. This sample has 250,000 or so distinct CDR3 sequences, with 8% to 11% found just once. The sequencing sample was made of blood, either unsorted or a sorted T cell fraction (not recorded which). The receptors stem from a male donor with ankylosing spondylitis or in good health (not recorded which).

V and J are TRBV6-1 and TRBJ1-3, with unresolved D. In germline, CDR1 is MNHNS, CDR2 SASEGT. CDR3 size: 13 residues. Trimming left V 7 bases short and J 4 bases short, with 11 bases between. CDR3 loop: CASTGRSGNTIYF. In DNA, the CDR3 is TGTGCCAGCACCGGGAGGTCCGGAAACACCATATATTTT.

A word on this clonotype: A much larger clonotype is one base distant, so this may be a read error. This chain uses TRBV5-1 with TRBJ1-4; 9 nucleotides match TRBD1. The V gene's germline CDR1 is SGHRS and CDR2 YFSETQ. The CDR3 is 14 amino acids. CDR3 sequence (DNA): TGCACCAGCAGCCCAGGGACAGGGCATGAAAAACTGTTTTTT. The encoded protein is CTSSPGTGHEKLFF.

This clonotype has ten or more counts. The junction does not match germline at one end; this may be a read error. This chain joins TRBV12-3 or TRBV12-4 and TRBJ2-1, with TRBD2 identical over 8 bases. This CDR3 contains 15 residues. The CDR3: CASSLTSGAYNEQFF. DNA of the CDR3: TGCGCCAGCAGCTTAACTAGCGGAGCCTACAATGAGCAGTTCTTC.

CDR3 region: CASSYTLTGEKANYGYTF. CDR3 bases: TGTGCCAGCAGTTATACATTGACAGGGGAAAAAGCTAACTATGGCTACACCTTC. The rearrangement uses TRBV25-1 and TRBJ1-2, with TRBD1 matching over 8 bases. Germline CDR1 is MGHDK and CDR2 is SYGVNS. The trim removed 5 bases at V and 0 bases at J, leaving 14 bases unmatched. CDR3 length: 18 amino acids.

The table lists this clonotype with many counts. The V call is TRBV12-3 or TRBV12-4, the J call TRBJ1-2; a possible D gene is TRBD1 (6 bases). The CDR3 spans 13 residues. The ends were cut back, 6 bases at V and 8 bases at J, with 16 bases in the middle. Here the CDR3 reads CASSYLIRGGYTF. Here the CDR3 DNA reads TGTGCCAGCAGCTACTTAATCAGGGGAGGCTACACCTTC.

V is TRBV19 and J is TRBJ1-1, with D perhaps matching TRBD1 (5 bases). The CDR3 contains 14 residues. Trimming pared 5 bases from V and 8 bases from J, leaving 18 bases between. Germline CDR1 is LNHDA and CDR2 is SQIVND (reference sequence). CDR3 nucleotides: TGTGCCAGTAGTGCCGATACGCAGGGAGGGGAAGCTTTCTTT. Its translation: CASSADTQGGEAFF.

Of note for this clonotype: The junction shows a germline mismatch at one end, possibly a read error. This rearrangement joins TRBV20-1 to TRBJ1-2, with 8 bases that match TRBD1. The CDR3 totals 15 residues. Germline V gene sequence: CDR1 DFQATT, CDR2 SNEGSKA (reference sequence). The CDR3 spells CSASRGQGEVSHHAF. The CDR3 nucleotides are TGCAGTGCTAGCCGCGGACAGGGAGAAGTCTCTCACCACGCCTTC.

This clonotype was seen many times. The V gene is TRBV5-5, the J gene TRBJ2-7, with D possibly being TRBD2 (6 bases). Trimming cost V 4 bases and J 6 bases, with 11 bases left between them. Per the germline V gene, CDR1 is SGHKS and CDR2 is YYEKEE (reference sequence). The CDR3 is 12 amino acids. Here the CDR3 DNA reads TGTGCCAGCAGCGTTGAGGGAGGCGAGCAGTACTTC. This gives the protein CASSVEGGEQYF.

The chain combines TRBV20-1 with TRBJ1-1, with a tentative D call TRBD1 (6 bases). Looked up from germline, CDR1 is DFQATT and CDR2 is SNEGSKA (reference sequence). The germline V and J ends were trimmed by 0 bases and 7 bases, with 21 bases remaining between them. The CDR3 runs 16 residues. CDR3 DNA sequence: TGCAGTGCTAGAGAGGGTGTCACAGGGCTTAGTGGTGAAGCTTTCTTT. This encodes CSAREGVTGLSGEAFF.

This clonotype has at least ten counts. The chain is built from TRBV20-1 and TRBJ2-5, with TRBD2 identical over 8 bases. J gave up 5 bases and V 0 bases, and 11 bases lay outside the gene matches. Germline CDR1 reads DFQATT; CDR2 reads SNEGSKA (reference sequence). The CDR3 covers 16 residues. The CDR3 DNA reads TGCAGTGCTAGAGATGTCGGGGGGGGTTTGAGTGAGACCCAGTACTTC. It specifies CSARDVGGGLSETQYF.

This clonotype came up many times. The gene calls are TRBV7-2 and TRBJ1-5; D is ambiguous. The germline CDR1 and CDR2 sequences are SGHTA and FQGNSA. This CDR3 region has 13 residues. Deletions cut 5 bases from V and 6 bases from J, with 11 bases between. The CDR3 reads CASSPRPGQPQHF. The CDR3 nucleotides are TGTGCCAGCAGCCCCCGCCCGGGTCAGCCCCAGCATTTT.

The CDR3 region has the DNA TGTGCCAGCAGCGCCTCTAGACAGGGGGCTTTGAACACTGAAGCTTTCTTT. Translated, it gives CASSASRQGALNTEAFF. V is TRBV7-8 and J is TRBJ1-1; 10 bases are shared with TRBD1. V lost 5 bases to trimming and J lost 0 bases; unmatched junction nucleotides: 9. The CDR3 has 17 residues. The germline CDR1 and CDR2 sequences are SGHVS and FQNEAQ. The whole variable domain, filled in from reference TRBV7-8 and TRBJ1-1, reads GAGVSQSPRYKVAKRGQDVALRCDPISGHVSLFWYQQALGQGPEFLTYFQNEAQLDKSGLPSDRFFAERPEGSVSTLKIQRTQQEDSAVYLCASSASRQGALNTEAFFGQGTRLTVV.

This clonotype has at least ten counts. The chain joins TRBV4-1 to TRBJ1-1; D remains ambiguous. V gave up 4 bases and J gave up 3 bases, with 12 bases separating them. This CDR3 is built from 14 residues. Germline-derived CDR1 and CDR2 are MGHRA and YSYEKL. CDR3 in amino acids: CASSPADRDTEAFF. The CDR3 nucleotides read TGCGCCAGCAGCCCAGCGGATAGGGACACTGAAGCTTTCTTT.

This clonotype was seen many times. This chain connects TRBV7-2 to TRBJ1-2; 7 bases fit TRBD1. The CDR3 is 14 residues long. V lost 7 bases, J lost 2 bases, and 7 bases stayed unmatched. Germline V gene sequence: CDR1 SGHTA, CDR2 FQGNSA. The CDR3 nucleotides are TGTGCCAGCACCCAAGACAGGGCCAACTATGGCTACACCTTC. This encodes CASTQDRANYGYTF.

This clonotype was found many times. The gene calls are TRBV5-1 and TRBJ1-1; D unclear. With 4 bases removed from V and 4 bases from J, the gap between germline ends came to 11 bases. Per germline, CDR1 SGHRS and CDR2 YFSETQ. CDR3 length: 13 residues. The CDR3 loop is CASSPWAPTEAFF. DNA for the CDR3: TGCGCCAGCAGCCCTTGGGCCCCCACTGAAGCTTTCTTT.

The table lists this clonotype with many counts. The V call is TRBV5-1, the J call TRBJ1-2, with D maybe TRBD1 (5 bases). Germline V CDR1 and CDR2: SGHRS, YFSETQ. There are 13 residues in the CDR3. Trimming stripped 3 bases from V and 4 bases from J, with 10 bases between. CDR3 nucleotide sequence: TGCGCCAGCAGCTCCGACAGATTCTATGGCTACACCTTC. It encodes CASSSDRFYGYTF.

There are a few counts of this clonotype. The genes are TRBV14 and TRBJ2-1; 13 bases fit TRBD2. Trimming at V came to 3 bases and at J to 8 bases, leaving 4 bases not matched to a gene. This CDR3 comprises 15 residues. The germline gives CDR1 SGHDN, CDR2 FVKESK. DNA of the CDR3: TGTGCCAGCAGCCAGTTAGGACTAGCGGGAGATGAGCAGTTCTTC. Translation: CASSQLGLAGDEQFF.

This clonotype was detected many times. This chain connects TRBV30 to TRBJ1-5; D uncertain. Germline CDR1 reads GTSNPN; CDR2 reads SVGIG (reference sequence). CDR3 length: 11 residues. Deletions cut 0 bases from V and 7 bases from J, with 4 bases between. CDR3 region: CAWSVGQPQHF. The CDR3 bases are TGTGCCTGGAGTGTTGGGCAGCCCCAGCATTTT.

CDR3 region: CASSLSWGNTIYF. As DNA, the CDR3 is TGTGCCAGCAGCTTAAGTTGGGGAAACACCATATATTTT. The chain employs TRBV7-2 and TRBJ1-3; D gene unclear. V was pared by 2 bases and J by 4 bases, with 6 bases between. The CDR3 runs to 13 residues. Germline CDR1 and CDR2: SGHTA and FQGNSA.

The rearrangement uses TRBV30 and TRBJ1-4; D perhaps matches TRBD1 (5 bases). The CDR3 extends over 15 amino acids. Germline V lookup: CDR1 GTSNPN, CDR2 SVGIG (reference sequence). The V end lost 0 bases, the J end lost 7 bases, and 15 bases lay between the germline ends. In nucleotides, the CDR3 is TGTGCCTGGAGTGTAGCGGCAGGCGGGGCTGAAAAACTGTTTTTT. Translation gives CAWSVAAGGAEKLFF.

This clonotype was counted only a few times. Written as DNA, the CDR3 is TGTGCCTGGAGTGGGGGCAGGGGGCAAAATGAGCAGTTCTTC. Encoded protein: CAWSGGRGQNEQFF. The chain has TRBV30 and TRBJ2-1; 8 bases map to TRBD1. The V segment lost 1 base and the J segment 7 bases; nucleotides outside the gene matches: 6. The CDR3 length is 14 residues. The germline V gene has CDR1 GTSNPN and CDR2 SVGIG (reference sequence).